These 26 T cell receptor beta chains were all obtained from the same sample, sequenced in a study of control samples from healthy donors and cancer patients (dated by TCRdb to about 2020). Library construction relied on the immunoSEQ multiplex PCR assay. Not all clones reach the TCRdb copy of this immuneACCESS table, which keeps in-frame sequences only. Checked studies attribute under half of the gap to unresolved V genes and leave the rest unexplained. This sample is represented by around 110,000 clones; more than 75% of them were singletons. The ten largest clones add up to about 2.1% of the sample. Material for sequencing was blood. Receptor source: a woman in her seventies in good health.

The genes are TRBV5-6 and TRBJ2-5; 7 bases are shared with TRBD2. CDR3 length: 18 residues. The germline V gene has CDR1 SGHDT and CDR2 YYEEEE. Trimming cost V 4 bases and J 2 bases; bases outside gene matches: 17. CDR3: CASSHGLERGAGQETQYF. CDR3 sequence (DNA): TGTGCCAGCAGCCACGGACTAGAACGGGGTGCGGGGCAAGAGACCCAGTACTTC.

DNA of the CDR3: TGTGCCAGCAGCTTAGGAGGGGGGTCCTACAATGAGCAGTTCTTC. It yields the protein CASSLGGGSYNEQFF. This chain links TRBV7-2 with TRBJ2-1, with D perhaps matching TRBD1 or TRBD2 (6 bases each). This CDR3 is 15 amino acids long. The germline V and J ends were trimmed by 1 base and 1 base, with 8 bases remaining between them. Germline loops: CDR1 SGHTA, CDR2 FQGNSA.

The table lists this clone with a count of one. J is TRBJ1-6 and V is TRBV10-2, with TRBD1 matching over 7 bases. The CDR3 is 12 amino acids. Germline CDR1 reads WSHSY; CDR2 reads SAAADI. The V segment lost 10 bases and the J segment 8 bases; nucleotides outside the gene matches: 5. CDR3 sequence (DNA): TGCGCCATGAGACAGGGTGATTCACCCCTCCACTTT. It yields the protein CAMRQGDSPLHF.

CDR3 in amino acids: CASSWDIYNEQFF. The CDR3 DNA reads as TGTGCCAGCAGCTGGGACATTTACAATGAGCAGTTCTTC. V and J are TRBV6-2 or TRBV6-3 and TRBJ2-1, with a weak D call TRBD1 (6 bases). Germline loops: CDR1 MNHEY, CDR2 SVGEGT. V lost 6 bases to trimming and J lost 4 bases, with 10 bases between them. The CDR3 extends over 13 amino acids.

The chain joins TRBV29-1 to TRBJ2-1; D might be TRBD2 (7 bases). This CDR3 is built from 14 residues. V dropped 7 bases and J dropped 9 bases, with 22 bases sitting between them. Germline assignment: CDR1 SQVTM and CDR2 ANQGSEA. The CDR3 DNA is TGCAGCGCTGACAGGACTAGTCGACTAGGTGAGCAGTTCTTC. Its protein product is CSADRTSRLGEQFF.

The genes are TRBV27 and TRBJ2-2; 9 bases agree with TRBD1. Germline-derived CDR1 and CDR2 are MNHEY and SMNVEV (reference sequence). The CDR3 runs to 17 residues. The J segment lost 3 bases and the V segment lost 4 bases, leaving 9 bases of the junction unmatched. In DNA form, the CDR3 reads TGTGCCAGCAGTTCCAATACCGGGACAGGGTACACCGGGGAGCTGTTTTTT. It encodes CASSSNTGTGYTGELFF.

The genes are TRBV23-1 and TRBJ1-2; no reliable D call. TRBV23-1 is noted as an ORF with a role that remains uncertain. The germline V and J ends were trimmed by 0 bases and 3 bases, with 2 bases remaining between them. The CDR3 contains 12 residues. CDR3 protein: CASSQSDYGYTF. CDR3 nucleotides: TGCGCCAGCAGTCAATCCGACTATGGCTACACCTTC.

The J gene is TRBJ1-4, the V gene TRBV29-1; D might be TRBD1 (6 bases). V lost 3 bases and J 8 bases, leaving 16 bases between the germline ends. CDR1 is SQVTM and CDR2 is ANQGSEA in the germline V gene. This CDR3 has 14 residues. The CDR3 DNA sequence: TGCAGCGTTGAGGAGGTGACCCAGGGGGAAAAACTGTTTTTT. It is translated as CSVEEVTQGEKLFF.

This chain links TRBV4-2 with TRBJ2-1, with D unresolved. CDR1 and CDR2 from the germline V gene are LGHNA and YNFKEQ. This CDR3 contains 13 residues. V was cut by 0 bases and J by 10 bases, with 10 bases left in between. The CDR3 protein is CASSQDPGLEQFF. CDR3 nucleotide sequence: TGTGCCAGCAGCCAAGACCCAGGATTGGAGCAGTTCTTC.

The rearrangement joins TRBV5-6 to TRBJ1-2; 8 nucleotides agree with TRBD1. V was clipped by 3 bases and J by 3 bases; unmatched bases: 7. The CDR3 is 15 amino acids. The germline V gene has CDR1 SGHDT and CDR2 YYEEEE. The CDR3 loop reads CASSSYGQGDYGYTF. As DNA, the CDR3 is TGTGCCAGCAGCTCCTACGGACAGGGTGACTATGGCTACACCTTC.

CDR3 in DNA: TGTGCCAGCAGTGAAGGGGTAGCGCTATCCTACGAGCAGTACTTC. Protein product: CASSEGVALSYEQYF. The chain employs TRBV6-1 and TRBJ2-7; a possible D gene is TRBD2 (5 bases). CDR3 length: 15 amino acids. The V and J ends lost 1 base and 1 base respectively, with 11 bases between them. In germline, CDR1 is MNHNS, CDR2 SASEGT.

The chain has TRBV15 and TRBJ1-1; no firm D call. Trimming took 3 bases from V and 1 from J, leaving 9 bases between them. The germline CDR1 and CDR2 sequences are LNHNV and YYDKDF (reference sequence). CDR3 size: 14 residues. The CDR3 sequence: CATSSFTGNTEAFF. CDR3 sequence (DNA): TGTGCCACCAGCAGTTTTACGGGGAACACTGAAGCTTTCTTT.

The chain couples TRBV5-1 to TRBJ2-7; 7 nucleotides line up with TRBD1. The CDR3 extends over 16 amino acids. From germline, CDR1 is SGHRS and CDR2 YFSETQ. After removal of 4 bases from V and 3 bases from J, the junction contained 13 bases not matched to a gene. CDR3 amino acids: CASSPGSRDRLYEQYF. CDR3 DNA sequence: TGCGCCAGCAGCCCGGGCTCTCGGGACAGACTCTACGAGCAGTACTTC.

The chain uses TRBV6-5 and TRBJ1-3; D not resolved. Per germline, CDR1 MNHEY and CDR2 SVGAGI. This CDR3 has 16 amino acids. Deletions cut 2 bases from V and 4 bases from J, with 15 bases between. CDR3 residues: CASSYDVWGTGNTIYF. Written as DNA, the CDR3 is TGTGCCAGCAGTTACGACGTATGGGGAACCGGAAACACCATATATTTT.

The chain carries TRBV7-2 and TRBJ2-5, with TRBD2 as a possible D gene (5 bases). The CDR3 sequence is 14 residues long. Germline V lookup: CDR1 SGHTA, CDR2 FQGNSA. The V end lost 4 bases, the J end lost 4 bases, and 13 bases lay between the germline ends. CDR3 nucleotide sequence: TGTGCCAGCAGCTCGGGGTCTAGGCTAGAGACCCAGTACTTC. Residues: CASSSGSRLETQYF.

The chain employs TRBV11-2 and TRBJ2-5; TRBD2 might be the D (6 bases). V lost 5 bases and J 2 bases, leaving 12 bases between the germline ends. This CDR3 is built from 14 residues. The germline gives CDR1 SGHAT, CDR2 FQNNGV. The CDR3 DNA is TGTGCCAGCAGCCATCAGGGAGGTCAAGAGACCCAGTACTTC. This translates into CASSHQGGQETQYF.

The chain carries TRBV27 and TRBJ1-5; tentatively, D is TRBD1 (5 bases). V lost 0 bases, J lost 6 bases, and 9 bases lay in between. The CDR3 runs 14 residues. Germline V gene data show CDR1 as MNHEY and CDR2 as SMNVEV (reference sequence). CDR3 coding DNA: TGTGCCAGCAGTTTATCTGGGGCTGGTCAGCCCCAGCATTTT. This sequence encodes CASSLSGAGQPQHF.

The rearrangement uses TRBV7-9 and TRBJ1-5; perhaps TRBD1 as D (5 bases). This CDR3 contains 15 residues. The V gene lost 4 bases and the J gene lost 3 bases, with 13 bases spanning the gap. Germline V gene data show CDR1 as SEHNR and CDR2 as FQNEAQ (reference sequence). Here the CDR3 DNA reads TGTGCCAGCAGCTCTCGGGACGGGTACAATCAGCCCCAGCATTTT. Translation gives CASSSRDGYNQPQHF.

The chain recombines TRBV6-5 with TRBJ2-6; no firm D call. Between the trimmed V and J ends, which lost 2 bases and 0 bases, there was a span of 5 bases. The CDR3 loop spans 15 amino acids. Per germline, CDR1 MNHEY and CDR2 SVGAGI. The CDR3 protein is CASSYLDSGANVLTF. In nucleotides, the CDR3 is TGTGCCAGCAGTTACCTGGACTCTGGGGCCAACGTCCTGACTTTC.

This clone ranks as medium-sized. J is TRBJ2-1 and V is TRBV7-8; TRBD2 matches 12 bases. Germline loops: CDR1 SGHVS, CDR2 FQNEAQ. Trimming removed 0 bases from V and 14 bases from J; junction bases left unmatched: 11. The CDR3 spans 16 residues. The DNA of the CDR3 is TGTGCCAGCAGCTTAGCGTATGGACTAGCGGGGTTGGATGAGTTCTTC. Amino acids: CASSLAYGLAGLDEFF. Supplemented by reference TRBV7-8 and TRBJ2-1, the full variable domain reads GAGVSQSPRYKVAKRGQDVALRCDPISGHVSLFWYQQALGQGPEFLTYFQNEAQLDKSGLPSDRFFAERPEGSVSTLKIQRTQQEDSAVYLCASSLAYGLAGLDEFFGPGTRLTVL.

The chain employs TRBV19 and TRBJ2-7; weak D call: TRBD1 (6 bases). V was shortened by 4 bases and J by 2 bases, with 9 bases between the two germline ends. Looked up from germline, CDR1 is LNHDA and CDR2 is SQIVND (reference sequence). There are 13 residues in the CDR3. CDR3 region: CASSTAGAYEQYF. The CDR3, as DNA: TGTGCCAGTAGTACCGCAGGGGCCTACGAGCAGTACTTC.

This chain connects TRBV5-5 to TRBJ1-4, with D possibly matching TRBD1 (5 bases). The CDR3 covers 16 residues. Trimming pared 0 bases from V and 6 bases from J, leaving 15 bases between. CDR1 is SGHKS and CDR2 is YYEKEE in the germline V gene (reference sequence). The CDR3 protein is CASSLGAGREDEKLFF. The CDR3 nucleotides are TGTGCCAGCAGCTTGGGGGCAGGGAGGGAAGATGAAAAACTGTTTTTT.

The rearrangement uses TRBV29-1 and TRBJ2-7, with 7 bases aligning to TRBD1. CDR3 size: 11 residues. Per the germline V gene, CDR1 is SQVTM and CDR2 is ANQGSEA. CDR3 sequence reads: CSRGQIYEQYF. The CDR3 DNA follows: TGCAGTCGGGGACAGATCTACGAGCAGTACTTC.

The chain carries TRBV18 and TRBJ2-7; TRBD1 matches 9 bases. The germline V gene encodes CDR1 KGHSH and CDR2 LQKENI. The trim removed 4 bases at V and 5 bases at J, leaving 6 bases unmatched. CDR3 length: 14 amino acids. CDR3 loop: CASSQGQGSHEQYF. For the CDR3, the DNA is TGTGCCAGCTCACAGGGACAGGGCTCTCACGAGCAGTACTTC.

Written as DNA, the CDR3 is TGCAGCGGTCGAGCGGGGAACCAAGAGACCCAGTACTTC. It translates to CSGRAGNQETQYF. The rearrangement links TRBV29-1 to TRBJ2-5, with TRBD2 matching over 7 bases. Germline CDR1 is SQVTM and CDR2 is ANQGSEA. V was clipped by 7 bases and J by 0 bases; unmatched bases: 5. CDR3 length: 13 residues.

V gene TRBV7-9 combines with J gene TRBJ1-4; D gene ambiguous. The V and J ends lost 1 base and 8 bases respectively, with 14 bases between them. The length of the CDR3 is 15 residues. The germline V gene has CDR1 SEHNR and CDR2 FQNEAQ (reference sequence). CDR3 amino acids: CASSLVRVKDEKLFF. CDR3 DNA: TGTGCCAGCAGCTTAGTTCGGGTGAAGGACGAAAAACTGTTTTTT. The whole variable domain, filled in from reference TRBV7-9 and TRBJ1-4, reads DTGVSQNPRHKITKRGQNVTFRCDPISEHNRLYWYRQTLGQGPEFLTYFQNEAQLEKSRLLSDRFSAERPKGSFSTLEIQRTEQGDSAMYLCASSLVRVKDEKLFFGSGTQLSVL.